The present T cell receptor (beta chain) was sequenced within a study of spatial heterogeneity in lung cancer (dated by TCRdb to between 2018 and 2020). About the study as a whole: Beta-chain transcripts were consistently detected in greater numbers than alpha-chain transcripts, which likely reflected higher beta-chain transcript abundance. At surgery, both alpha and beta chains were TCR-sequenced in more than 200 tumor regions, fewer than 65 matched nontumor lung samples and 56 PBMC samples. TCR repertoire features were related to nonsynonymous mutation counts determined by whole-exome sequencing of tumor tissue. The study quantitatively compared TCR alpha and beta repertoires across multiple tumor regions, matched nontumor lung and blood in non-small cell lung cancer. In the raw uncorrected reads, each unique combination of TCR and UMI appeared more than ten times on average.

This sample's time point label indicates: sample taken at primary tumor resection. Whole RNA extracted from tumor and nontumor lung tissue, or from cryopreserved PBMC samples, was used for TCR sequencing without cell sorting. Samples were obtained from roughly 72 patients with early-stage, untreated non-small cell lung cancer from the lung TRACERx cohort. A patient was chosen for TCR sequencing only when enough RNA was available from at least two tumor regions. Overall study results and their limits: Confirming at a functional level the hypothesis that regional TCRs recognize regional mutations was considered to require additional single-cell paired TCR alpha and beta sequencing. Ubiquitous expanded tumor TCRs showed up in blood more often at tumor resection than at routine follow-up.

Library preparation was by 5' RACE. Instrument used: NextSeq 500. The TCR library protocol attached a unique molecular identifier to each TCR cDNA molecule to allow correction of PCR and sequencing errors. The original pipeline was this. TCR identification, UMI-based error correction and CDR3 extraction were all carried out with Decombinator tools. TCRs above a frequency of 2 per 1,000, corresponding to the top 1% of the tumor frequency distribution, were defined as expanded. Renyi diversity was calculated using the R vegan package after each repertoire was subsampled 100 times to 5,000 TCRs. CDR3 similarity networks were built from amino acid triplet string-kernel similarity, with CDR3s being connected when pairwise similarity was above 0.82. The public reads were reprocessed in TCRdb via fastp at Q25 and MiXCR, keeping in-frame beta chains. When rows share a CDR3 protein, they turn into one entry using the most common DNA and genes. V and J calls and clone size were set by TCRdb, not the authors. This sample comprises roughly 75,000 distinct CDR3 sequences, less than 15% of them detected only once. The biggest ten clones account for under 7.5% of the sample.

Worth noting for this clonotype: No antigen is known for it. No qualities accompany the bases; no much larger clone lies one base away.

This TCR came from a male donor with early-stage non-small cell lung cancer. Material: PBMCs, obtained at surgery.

The sequence in DNA is TGCGCCAGCAGCCGGAGGGCTAGCGGCCCAAACAATGAGCAGTTCTTC. It translates as CASSRRASGPNNEQFF. Here the chain combines TRBV5-1 and TRBJ2-1; 7 nucleotides in the junction match TRBD2. Per the germline V gene, SGHRS is the CDR1 and YFSETQ is the CDR2. From V the trimming removes 4 bases and from J it removes 5 bases, while the gene matches leave 12 bases of the junction unaccounted for. The CDR3 runs 16 amino acids, cysteine and phenylalanine included. CDR3 DNA is the only sequence kept; it has 48 bases, read in frame from the first base. With the portions outside the CDR3 filled from the reference TRBV5-1 and TRBJ2-1 genes, the complete variable region becomes KAGVTQTPRYLIKTRGQQVTLSCSPISGHRSVSWYQQTPGQGLQFLFEYFSETQRNKGNFPGRFSGRQFSNSRSEMNVSTLELGDSALYLCASSRRASGPNNEQFFGPGTRLTVL.